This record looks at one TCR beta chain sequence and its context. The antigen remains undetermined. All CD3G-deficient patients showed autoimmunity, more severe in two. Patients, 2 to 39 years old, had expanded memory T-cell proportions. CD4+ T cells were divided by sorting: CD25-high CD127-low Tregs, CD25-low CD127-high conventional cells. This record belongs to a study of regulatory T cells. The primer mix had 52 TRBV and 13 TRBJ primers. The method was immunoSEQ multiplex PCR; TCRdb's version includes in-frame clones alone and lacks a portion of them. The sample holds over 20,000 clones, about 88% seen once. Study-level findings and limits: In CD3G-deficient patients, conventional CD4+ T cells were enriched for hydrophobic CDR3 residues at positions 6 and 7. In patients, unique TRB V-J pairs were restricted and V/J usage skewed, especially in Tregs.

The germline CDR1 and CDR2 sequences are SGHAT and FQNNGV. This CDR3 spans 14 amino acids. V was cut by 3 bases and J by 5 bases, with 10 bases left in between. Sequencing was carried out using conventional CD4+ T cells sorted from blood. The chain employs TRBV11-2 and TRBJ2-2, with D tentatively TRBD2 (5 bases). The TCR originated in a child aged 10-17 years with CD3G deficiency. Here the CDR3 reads CASSLVPGTGELFF. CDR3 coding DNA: TGTGCCAGCAGCTTGGTACCGGGGACCGGGGAGCTGTTTTTT. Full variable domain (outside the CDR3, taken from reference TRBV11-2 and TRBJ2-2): EAGVAQSPRYKIIEKRQSVAFWCNPISGHATLYWYQQILGQGPKLLIQFQNNGVVDDSQLPKDRFSAERLKGVDSTLKIQPAKLEDSAVYLCASSLVPGTGELFFGEGSRLTVL.